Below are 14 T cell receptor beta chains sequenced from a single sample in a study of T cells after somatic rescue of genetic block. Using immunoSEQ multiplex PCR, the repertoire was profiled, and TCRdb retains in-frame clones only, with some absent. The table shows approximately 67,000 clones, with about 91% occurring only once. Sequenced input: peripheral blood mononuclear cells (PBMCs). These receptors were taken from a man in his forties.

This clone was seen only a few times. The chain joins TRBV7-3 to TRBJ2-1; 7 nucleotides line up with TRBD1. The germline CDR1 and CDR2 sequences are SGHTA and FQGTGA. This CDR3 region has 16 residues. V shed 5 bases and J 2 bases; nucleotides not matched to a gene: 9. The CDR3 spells CASSPSVGGPYNEQFF. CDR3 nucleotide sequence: TGTGCCAGCAGCCCATCTGTAGGGGGCCCCTACAATGAGCAGTTCTTC.

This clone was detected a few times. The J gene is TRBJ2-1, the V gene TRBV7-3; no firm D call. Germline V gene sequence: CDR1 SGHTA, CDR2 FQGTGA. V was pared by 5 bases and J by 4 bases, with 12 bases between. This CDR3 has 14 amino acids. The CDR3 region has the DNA TGTGCCAGCAGCCCCACGGGCGTTTACAATGAGCAGTTCTTC. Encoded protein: CASSPTGVYNEQFF.

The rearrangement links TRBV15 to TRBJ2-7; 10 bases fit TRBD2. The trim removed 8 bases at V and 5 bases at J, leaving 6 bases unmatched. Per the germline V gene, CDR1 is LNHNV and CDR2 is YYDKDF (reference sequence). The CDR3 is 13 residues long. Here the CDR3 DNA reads TGTGCCACCCGACTAGCGGGTATCAACGAGCAGTACTTC. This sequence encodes CATRLAGINEQYF.

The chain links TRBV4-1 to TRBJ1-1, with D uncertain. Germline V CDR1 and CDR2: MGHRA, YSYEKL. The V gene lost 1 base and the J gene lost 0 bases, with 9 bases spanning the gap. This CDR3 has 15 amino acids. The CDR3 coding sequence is TGCGCCAGCAGCCAAGGCGCGTCCATGAACACTGAAGCTTTCTTT. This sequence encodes CASSQGASMNTEAFF.

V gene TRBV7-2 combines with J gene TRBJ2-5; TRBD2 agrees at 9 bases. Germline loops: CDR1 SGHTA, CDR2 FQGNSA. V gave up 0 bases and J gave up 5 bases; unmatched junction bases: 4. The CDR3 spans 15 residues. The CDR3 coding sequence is TGTGCCAGCAGCTTAGCTCGCGGGAGGGACGAGACCCAGTACTTC. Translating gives CASSLARGRDETQYF.

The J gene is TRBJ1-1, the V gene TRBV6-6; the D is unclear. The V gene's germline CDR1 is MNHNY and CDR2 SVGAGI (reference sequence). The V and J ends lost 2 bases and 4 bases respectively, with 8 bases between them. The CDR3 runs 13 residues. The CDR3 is CASSYERSTEAFF. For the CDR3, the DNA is TGTGCCAGCAGTTACGAGAGGAGCACTGAAGCTTTCTTT.

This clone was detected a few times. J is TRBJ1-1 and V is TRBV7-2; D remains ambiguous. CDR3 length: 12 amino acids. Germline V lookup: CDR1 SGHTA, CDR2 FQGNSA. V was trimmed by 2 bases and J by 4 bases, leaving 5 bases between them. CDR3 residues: CASSLPLTEAFF. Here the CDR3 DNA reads TGTGCCAGCAGCTTACCCCTCACTGAAGCTTTCTTT.

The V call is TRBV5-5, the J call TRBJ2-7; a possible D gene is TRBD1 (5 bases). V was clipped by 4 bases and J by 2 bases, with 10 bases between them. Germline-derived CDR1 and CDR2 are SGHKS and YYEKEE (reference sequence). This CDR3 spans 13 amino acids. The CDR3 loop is CASSRTIAYEQYF. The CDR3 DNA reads TGTGCCAGCAGCAGGACAATAGCCTACGAGCAGTACTTC.

Written as DNA, the CDR3 is TGTGCCAGCAGCTTCCCTACAGGGGGCGGGAACACTGAAGCTTTCTTT. Protein: CASSFPTGGGNTEAFF. The chain has TRBV7-9 and TRBJ1-1; 9 bases align to TRBD1. Germline CDR1 is SEHNR and CDR2 is FQNEAQ (reference sequence). The ends lost 3 bases at V and 1 base at J; junction bases unmatched: 6. This CDR3 has 16 residues. Together with reference TRBV7-9 and TRBJ1-1, the CDR3 gives the full variable domain: DTGVSQNPRHKITKRGQNVTFRCDPISEHNRLYWYRQTLGQGPEFLTYFQNEAQLEKSRLLSDRFSAERPKGSFSTLEIQRTEQGDSAMYLCASSFPTGGGNTEAFFGQGTRLTVV.

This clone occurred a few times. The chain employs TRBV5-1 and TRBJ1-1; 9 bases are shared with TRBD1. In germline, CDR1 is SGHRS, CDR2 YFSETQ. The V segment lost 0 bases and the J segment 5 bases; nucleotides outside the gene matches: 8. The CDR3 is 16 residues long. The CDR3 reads CASSLGSQGAGTEAFF. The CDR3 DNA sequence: TGCGCCAGCAGCTTGGGGTCACAGGGGGCGGGAACTGAAGCTTTCTTT.

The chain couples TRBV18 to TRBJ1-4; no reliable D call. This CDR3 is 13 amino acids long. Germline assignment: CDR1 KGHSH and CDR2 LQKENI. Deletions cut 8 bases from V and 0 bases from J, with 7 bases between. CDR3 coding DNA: TGTGCCAGCGGCAGTGCAACTAATGAAAAACTGTTTTTT. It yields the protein CASGSATNEKLFF. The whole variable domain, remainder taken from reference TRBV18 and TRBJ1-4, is NAGVMQNPRHLVRRRGQEARLRCSPMKGHSHVYWYRQLPEEGLKFMVYLQKENIIDESGMPKERFSAEFPKEGPSILRIQQVVRGDSAAYFCASGSATNEKLFFGSGTQLSVL.

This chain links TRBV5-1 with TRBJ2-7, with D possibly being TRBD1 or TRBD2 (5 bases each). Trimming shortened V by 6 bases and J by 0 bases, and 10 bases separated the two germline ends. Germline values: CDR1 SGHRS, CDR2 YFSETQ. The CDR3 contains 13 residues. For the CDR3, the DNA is TGCGCCAGCACTGGGGGAGTCTCCTACGAGCAGTACTTC. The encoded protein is CASTGGVSYEQYF.

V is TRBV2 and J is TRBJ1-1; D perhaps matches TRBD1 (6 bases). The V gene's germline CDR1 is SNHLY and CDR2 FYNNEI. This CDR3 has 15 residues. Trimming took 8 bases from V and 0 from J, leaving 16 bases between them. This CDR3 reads CASGRTAPMNTEAFF. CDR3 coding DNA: TGTGCCAGCGGACGGACAGCTCCTATGAACACTGAAGCTTTCTTT.

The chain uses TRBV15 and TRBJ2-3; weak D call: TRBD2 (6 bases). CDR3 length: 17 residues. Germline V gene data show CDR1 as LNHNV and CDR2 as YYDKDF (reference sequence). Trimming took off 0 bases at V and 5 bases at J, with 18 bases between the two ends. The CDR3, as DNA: TGTGCCACCAGCAGAGATAGTGGGCGGGGCGCTCTAGATACGCAGTATTTT. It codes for CATSRDSGRGALDTQYF.